Following are 23 T cell receptor beta chains from one sample sequenced in a study of shared clonotypes between healthy human individuals. Positive CCR7 selection of CD45RO-negative cells yielded the naive CD8 cells, and terminally differentiated effector memory CD45RA+ cells were excluded. This table comes from immunoSEQ multiplex PCR, and its TCRdb copy is limited to in-frame clones, with some not included. Here the sample spans approximately 2,200,000 clones, about 93% being singletons. Material for sequencing was naive CD8+ T cells from PBMCs. These receptor sequences come from a young man in good health. Some clones in this sample may be carry-over from other donors' samples.

A remark on this clone: This sample includes further DNA sequences coding for the same CDR3. The V and J genes are TRBV9 and TRBJ2-5, with D hard to call. The V gene lost 0 bases and the J gene lost 4 bases, with 13 bases spanning the gap. The CDR3 is made up of 15 amino acids. From germline, CDR1 is SGDLS and CDR2 YYNGEE. CDR3 residues: CASSVGGARGETQYF. The CDR3 DNA reads as TGTGCCAGCAGCGTAGGAGGAGCGCGCGGAGAGACCCAGTACTTC.

This chain uses TRBV28 with TRBJ2-7, with D hard to call. Germline loops: CDR1 MDHEN, CDR2 SYDVKM. V was cut by 5 bases and J by 5 bases, with 10 bases left in between. CDR3 size: 12 residues. The CDR3 sequence is CASSPGSNEQYF. The CDR3 DNA sequence: TGTGCCAGCAGTCCGGGTAGTAACGAGCAGTACTTC.

CDR3 protein: CASRGDGTSYEQYF. The CDR3 nucleotides are TGTGCCAGCAGGGGGGACGGGACATCCTACGAGCAGTACTTC. The J gene is TRBJ2-7, the V gene TRBV6-1; tentative D call: TRBD1 (6 bases). Germline lookup yields CDR1 MNHNS and CDR2 SASEGT. V was pared by 6 bases and J by 1 base, with 13 bases between. This CDR3 comprises 14 residues.

The rearrangement uses TRBV11-2 and TRBJ2-7; perhaps TRBD1 as D (5 bases). The V end was cut by 6 bases, the J end by 3 bases, with 9 bases between. The CDR3 has 12 amino acids. The germline gives CDR1 SGHAT, CDR2 FQNNGV. CDR3 coding DNA: TGTGCCAGCAGTACAGGCTACTACGAGCAGTACTTC. Translating it yields CASSTGYYEQYF.

V usage is TRBV29-1 and J usage is TRBJ2-7, with 12 bases matching TRBD2. Germline V gene data show CDR1 as SQVTM and CDR2 as ANQGSEA. The J segment lost 3 bases and the V segment lost 7 bases, leaving 7 bases of the junction unmatched. This CDR3 comprises 14 residues. The CDR3 bases are TGCAGCGCCCGTACTAGCGGGAGGATCTACGAGCAGTACTTC. Protein: CSARTSGRIYEQYF.

CDR3 nucleotides: TGTGCCAGCAGCGTATCGACCGGTGGTGAGCAGTTCTTC. Translated, it gives CASSVSTGGEQFF. The chain combines TRBV9 with TRBJ2-1; D remains unclear. Germline CDR1 and CDR2: SGDLS and YYNGEE. The CDR3 runs to 13 residues. Trimming pared 1 base from V and 9 bases from J, leaving 11 bases between.

There are a few counts of this clone. Different DNA sequences within this sample yield the same CDR3. CDR3 amino acids: CASSYSNQPQHF. The CDR3 DNA is TGTGCCAGCAGTTATAGCAATCAGCCCCAGCATTTT. This chain links TRBV7-9 with TRBJ1-5, with D unresolved. The CDR3 covers 12 residues. Looked up from germline, CDR1 is SEHNR and CDR2 is FQNEAQ (reference sequence). Trimming left V 6 bases short and J 0 bases short, with 3 bases between.

This rearrangement joins TRBV7-9 to TRBJ2-1, with TRBD2 matching 7 bases. V dropped 5 bases and J dropped 2; count of bases not matched to a gene: 12. Looked up from germline, CDR1 is SEHNR and CDR2 is FQNEAQ (reference sequence). CDR3 length equals 17 residues. The CDR3 loop is CASSPPPSGETYNEQFF. The CDR3, as DNA: TGTGCCAGCAGCCCGCCCCCAAGCGGGGAAACCTACAATGAGCAGTTCTTC.

The J gene is TRBJ2-1, the V gene TRBV5-6; perhaps TRBD2 as D (6 bases). V was clipped by 7 bases and J by 5 bases, with 25 bases between them. CDR3 size: 17 residues. Germline V gene lookup returns CDR1 SGHDT and CDR2 YYEEEE. CDR3 sequence (DNA): TGTGCCAGCCGGCCCCAGCGGGCCACCCTGGCTAACAATGAGCAGTTCTTC. This sequence encodes CASRPQRATLANNEQFF.

The chain joins TRBV7-9 to TRBJ2-2; 9 nucleotides match TRBD2. Germline CDR1 is SEHNR and CDR2 is FQNEAQ (reference sequence). The CDR3 contains 17 residues. Trimming cost V 3 bases and J 5 bases; bases outside gene matches: 10. The CDR3 bases are TGTGCCAGCAGCTTCCCGGGAGGGACTAGCTGGACCGGGGAGCTGTTTTTT. This translates into CASSFPGGTSWTGELFF.

The chain employs TRBV10-1 and TRBJ2-3; 9 bases match TRBD2. Germline V gene data show CDR1 as WNHNN and CDR2 as SYGVQD (reference sequence). Unmatched junction bases numbered 10, after V lost 2 bases and J lost 7 bases. The CDR3 runs 16 residues. DNA for the CDR3: TGCGCCAGCAGTGAGCGTCGGGTGGGACTAGCCAATACGCAGTATTTT. Translated: CASSERRVGLANTQYF.

The chain couples TRBV5-1 to TRBJ2-1, with TRBD2 identical over 7 bases. The CDR3 is made up of 16 amino acids. Germline-derived CDR1 and CDR2 are SGHRS and YFSETQ. The trim removed 2 bases at V and 5 bases at J, leaving 10 bases unmatched. The CDR3 loop reads CASSFTALTSNNEQFF. CDR3 in DNA: TGCGCCAGCAGCTTCACAGCCCTGACTAGCAACAATGAGCAGTTCTTC.

In DNA form, the CDR3 reads TGCGCCAGCAGCCAATCTCGAGCCCTAGGAGAGAACACTGAAGCTTTCTTT. It codes for CASSQSRALGENTEAFF. The J gene is TRBJ1-1, the V gene TRBV4-1, with D unclear. Germline loops: CDR1 MGHRA, CDR2 YSYEKL. There are 17 residues in the CDR3. V lost 2 bases, J lost 1 base, and 17 bases lay in between.

The V call is TRBV7-9, the J call TRBJ1-6, with a tentative D call TRBD1 (6 bases). The germline gives CDR1 SEHNR, CDR2 FQNEAQ (reference sequence). The CDR3 has 16 residues. Trimming left V 5 bases short and J 11 bases short, with 22 bases between. CDR3 sequence reads: CASSQNRASILTPLHF. The CDR3 coding sequence is TGTGCCAGCAGCCAGAACAGGGCCTCAATCCTGACACCCCTCCACTTT.

The V gene is TRBV4-1, the J gene TRBJ2-3; no definite D call. The germline CDR1 and CDR2 sequences are MGHRA and YSYEKL. The CDR3 has 17 amino acids. V was pared by 0 bases and J by 2 bases, with 15 bases between. The CDR3 DNA sequence: TGCGCCAGCAGCCAAGATACTCCAGCCTTATTCACAGATACGCAGTATTTT. This codes for CASSQDTPALFTDTQYF.

The V gene is TRBV25-1, the J gene TRBJ2-1, with unresolved D. Germline CDR1 and CDR2: MGHDK and SYGVNS. This CDR3 has 16 amino acids. V lost 1 base and J 8 bases, leaving 18 bases between the germline ends. The CDR3, as DNA: TGTGCCAGCAGTGAATGGTCCGGACGCCAGATCGATGAGCAGTTCTTC. It specifies CASSEWSGRQIDEQFF.

The genes are TRBV13 and TRBJ2-7, with D hard to call. The V gene lost 5 bases and the J gene lost 4 bases, with 15 bases spanning the gap. Germline-derived CDR1 and CDR2 are PRHDT and FYEKMQ (reference sequence). This CDR3 has 14 amino acids. CDR3 coding DNA: TGTGCCAGCAGCGATTCCGGGTCTATTTACGAGCAGTACTTC. Translating it yields CASSDSGSIYEQYF.

The chain links TRBV29-1 to TRBJ2-2; D is unresolved. Germline V gene data show CDR1 as SQVTM and CDR2 as ANQGSEA. CDR3 size: 12 residues. V was trimmed by 4 bases and J by 6 bases, leaving 9 bases between them. CDR3 DNA sequence: TGCAGCGTTGTGGGGTTGGCCGGGGAGCTGTTTTTT. Translating gives CSVVGLAGELFF.

This sequence joins TRBV9 and TRBJ2-7; 8 bases map to TRBD1. Germline V lookup: CDR1 SGDLS, CDR2 YYNGEE. The CDR3 spans 15 residues. Trimming took 0 bases from V and 4 from J; bases not matched to a gene: 6. CDR3 loop: CASSVADRAMYEQYF. The CDR3 DNA reads as TGTGCCAGCAGCGTAGCGGACAGGGCGATGTACGAGCAGTACTTC.

The chain joins TRBV7-6 to TRBJ1-2; D uncertain. Germline lookup yields CDR1 SGHVS and CDR2 FNYEAQ. This CDR3 comprises 15 residues. With 2 bases removed from V and 4 bases from J, the gap between germline ends came to 14 bases. The CDR3 is CASSLMAEKGYGYTF. CDR3 coding DNA: TGTGCCAGCAGCTTAATGGCAGAAAAGGGCTATGGCTACACCTTC.

The V and J genes are TRBV5-4 and TRBJ2-1, with D hard to call. CDR1 and CDR2 from the germline V gene are SGHNT and YYREEE (reference sequence). V was cut by 2 bases and J by 0 bases, with 6 bases left in between. CDR3 length: 14 residues. As DNA, the CDR3 is TGTGCCAGCAGCTTTGATGACTCCTACAATGAGCAGTTCTTC. This gives the protein CASSFDDSYNEQFF.

The chain is built from TRBV5-5 and TRBJ1-1, with D uncertain. Germline CDR1 SGHKS, CDR2 YYEKEE (reference sequence). This CDR3 has 13 residues. V shed 4 bases and J shed 5 bases, with 12 bases lying between them. CDR3 sequence: CASSLSVVTEAFF. The CDR3, as DNA: TGTGCCAGCAGCCTGAGTGTAGTAACTGAAGCTTTCTTT.

The chain combines TRBV4-1 with TRBJ1-2, with no clear D. The CDR3 is 15 amino acids. The germline V and J ends were trimmed by 1 base and 7 bases, with 16 bases remaining between them. Germline V lookup: CDR1 MGHRA, CDR2 YSYEKL. For the CDR3, the DNA is TGCGCCAGCAGCCAAGGGCCAGGACGAGTTGGTGGCTACACCTTC. It codes for CASSQGPGRVGGYTF.